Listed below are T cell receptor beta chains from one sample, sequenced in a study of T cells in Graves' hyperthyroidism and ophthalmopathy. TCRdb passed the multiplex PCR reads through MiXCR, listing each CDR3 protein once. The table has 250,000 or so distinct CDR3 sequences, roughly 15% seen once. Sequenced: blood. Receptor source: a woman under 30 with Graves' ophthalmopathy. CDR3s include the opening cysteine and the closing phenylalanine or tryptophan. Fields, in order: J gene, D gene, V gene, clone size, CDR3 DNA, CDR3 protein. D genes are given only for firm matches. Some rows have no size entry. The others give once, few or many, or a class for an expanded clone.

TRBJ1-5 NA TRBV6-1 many TGTGCCAGCAGTGAAGCCCCCCTAACCAGCAATCAGCCCCAGCATTTT CASSEAPLTSNQPQHF
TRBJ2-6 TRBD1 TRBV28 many TGTGCCAGCTCCCGAGGGAGGGGACAGGGGGCGCGAGGGCTGAGGGCTGGGGCCAACGTCCTGACTTTC CASSRGRGQGARGLRAGANVLTF
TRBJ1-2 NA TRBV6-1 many TGTGCCAGCAGTGAATGGGCTCTTGGCTACACCTTC CASSEWALGYTF
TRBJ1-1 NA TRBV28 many TGTGCCAGCAGTTTATTCCAGAACCAACAAGCTTTCTTT CASSLFQNQQAFF
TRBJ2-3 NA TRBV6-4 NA TGTGCCAGCAGTGACTCGCCAGGGGGCACAGATACGCAGTATTTT CASSDSPGGTDTQYF
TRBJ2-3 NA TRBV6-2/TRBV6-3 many TGTGCCAGCAGTTACCCTGCTAGCACAGATACGCAGTATTTT CASSYPASTDTQYF
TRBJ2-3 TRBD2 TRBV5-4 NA TGTGCCAGCAGTCTCCCGGGACTAGCGTCCACAGATACGCAGTATTTT CASSLPGLASTDTQYF
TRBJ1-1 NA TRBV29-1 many TGCAGCGGATCATTCGAGAGTGGTACTGAAGCTTTCTTT CSGSFESGTEAFF
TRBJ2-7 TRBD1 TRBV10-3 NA TGTGCCATCAGTGATGTCACGGGACAGGGCTCCTACGAGCAGTACTTC CAISDVTGQGSYEQYF
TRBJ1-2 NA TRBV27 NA TGTGCCAGCAGTTCAGTTAGAGGTTATGGCTACACCTTC CASSSVRGYGYTF
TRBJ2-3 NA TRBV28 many TGTGCCAGCAGTTTAGCCGGGAATGACGCAGATACGCAGTATTTT CASSLAGNDADTQYF
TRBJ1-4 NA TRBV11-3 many TGTGCCAGCAGCTTAGTCGGTCTCGGCGAAGAAAAACTGTTTTTT CASSLVGLGEEKLFF
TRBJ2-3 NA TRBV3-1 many TGTGCCAGCAATAAGAAGGGGGCAGATACGCAGTATTTT CASNKKGADTQYF
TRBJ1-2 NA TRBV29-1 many TGCAGCGTTGAAGATCGACGGGAAGGGGGCTACACCTTC CSVEDRREGGYTF
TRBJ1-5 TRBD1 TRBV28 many TGTGCCAGCAGTCCCATGGTCAGAGGGGGCAGTCAGCCCCAGCATTTT CASSPMVRGGSQPQHF
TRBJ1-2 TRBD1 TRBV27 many TGTGCCAGCAGTTTATCCGGGACAGGGTCTGGCTACACCTTC CASSLSGTGSGYTF
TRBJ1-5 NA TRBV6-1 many TGTGCCAGCAGTGAAAGTAGCAGTCAGCCCCAGCATTTT CASSESSSQPQHF
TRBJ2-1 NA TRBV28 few TGTGCCAGCAGTTCCCCCCACGCGGGGAAGCGCTACAATGAGCAGTTCTTC CASSSPHAGKRYNEQFF
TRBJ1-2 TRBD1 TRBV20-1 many TGCAGTGCTACGCGGGACAGGGAGGACTATGGCTACACCTTC CSATRDREDYGYTF
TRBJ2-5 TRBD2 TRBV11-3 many TGTGCCAGCAGCTTAGCTCACCTCGGGGGGGCAGGAGAGACCCAGTACTTC CASSLAHLGGAGETQYF
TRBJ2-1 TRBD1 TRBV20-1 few TGCAGTGCTAGACCGCCGGACAGGGTGGACAATGAGCAGTTCTTC CSARPPDRVDNEQFF
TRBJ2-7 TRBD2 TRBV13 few TGTGCCAGCAGACTTCCGGGGGGTTACGAGCAGTACTTC CASRLPGGYEQYF
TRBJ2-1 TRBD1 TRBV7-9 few TGTGCCAGCAGCCTAGGACAGGGGGCGGCCAATGAGCAGTTCTTC CASSLGQGAANEQFF
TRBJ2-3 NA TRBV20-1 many TGCAGTGCTGACACGAGCACAGATACGCAGTATTTT CSADTSTDTQYF
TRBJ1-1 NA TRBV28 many TGTGCCAGCAGTTTTCTCGGGTTCTCAATCGGGATGAACACTGAAGCTTTCTTT CASSFLGFSIGMNTEAFF
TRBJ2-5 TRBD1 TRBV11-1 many TGTGCCAGCAGCTTACAGGGGGCGCGTCGGGAGACCCAGTACTTC CASSLQGARRETQYF
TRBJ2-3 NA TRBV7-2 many TGTGCCAGCAGCTGGGACGGACGCACAGATACGCAGTATTTT CASSWDGRTDTQYF
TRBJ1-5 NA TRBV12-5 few TGTGCTAGTGGTCAAGCGGCCCTCTATAGCAATCAGCCCCAGCATTTT CASGQAALYSNQPQHF
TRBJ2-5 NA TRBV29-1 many TGCAGCGTCGGTAGGGGGAGGCTCCAAGAGACCCAGTACTTC CSVGRGRLQETQYF